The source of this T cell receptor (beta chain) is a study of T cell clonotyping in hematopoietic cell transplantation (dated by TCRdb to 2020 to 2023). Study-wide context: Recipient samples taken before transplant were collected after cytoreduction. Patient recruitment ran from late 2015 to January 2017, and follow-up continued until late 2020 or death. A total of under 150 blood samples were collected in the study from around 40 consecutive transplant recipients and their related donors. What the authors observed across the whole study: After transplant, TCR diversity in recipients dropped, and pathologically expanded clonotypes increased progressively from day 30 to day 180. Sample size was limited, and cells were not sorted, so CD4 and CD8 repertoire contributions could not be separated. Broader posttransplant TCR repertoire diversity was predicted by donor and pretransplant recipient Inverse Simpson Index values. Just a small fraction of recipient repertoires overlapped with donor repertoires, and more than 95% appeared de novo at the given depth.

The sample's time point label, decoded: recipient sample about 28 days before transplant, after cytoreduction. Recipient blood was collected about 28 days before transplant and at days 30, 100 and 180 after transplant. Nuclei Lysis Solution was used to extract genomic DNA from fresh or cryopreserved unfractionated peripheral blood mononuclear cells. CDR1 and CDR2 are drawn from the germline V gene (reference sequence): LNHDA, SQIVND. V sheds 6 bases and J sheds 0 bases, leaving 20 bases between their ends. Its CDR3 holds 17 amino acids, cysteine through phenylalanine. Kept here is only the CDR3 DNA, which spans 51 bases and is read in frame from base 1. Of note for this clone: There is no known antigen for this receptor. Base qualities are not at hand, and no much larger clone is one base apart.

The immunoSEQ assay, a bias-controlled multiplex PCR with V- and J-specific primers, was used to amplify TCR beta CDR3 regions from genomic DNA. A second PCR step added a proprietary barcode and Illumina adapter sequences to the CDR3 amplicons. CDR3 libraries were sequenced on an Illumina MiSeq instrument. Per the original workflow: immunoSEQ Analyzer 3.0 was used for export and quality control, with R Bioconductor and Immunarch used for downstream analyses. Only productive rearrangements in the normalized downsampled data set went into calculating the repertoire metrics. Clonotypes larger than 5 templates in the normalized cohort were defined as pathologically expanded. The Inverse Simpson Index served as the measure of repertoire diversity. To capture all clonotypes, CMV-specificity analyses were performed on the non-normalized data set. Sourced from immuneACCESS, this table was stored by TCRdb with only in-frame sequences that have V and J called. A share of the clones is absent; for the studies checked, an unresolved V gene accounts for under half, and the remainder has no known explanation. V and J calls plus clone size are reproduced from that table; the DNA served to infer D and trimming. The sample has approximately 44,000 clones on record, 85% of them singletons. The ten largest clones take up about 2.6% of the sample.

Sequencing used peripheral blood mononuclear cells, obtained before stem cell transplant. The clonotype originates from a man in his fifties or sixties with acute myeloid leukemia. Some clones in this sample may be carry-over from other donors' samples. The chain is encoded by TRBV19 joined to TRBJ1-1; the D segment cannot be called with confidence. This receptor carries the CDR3 CASSAQLVGSVNTEAFF. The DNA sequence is TGTGCCAGTAGCGCGCAGTTGGTGGGCTCGGTGAACACTGAAGCTTTCTTT.